This T cell receptor (beta chain) was captured by sequencing in a study of blood T cell repertoires in COVID-19. Looking at the study overall: Samples representing acute and convalescent COVID-19 were sourced from the United States, Italy and Spain.

During active infection, Seattle patients enrolled and were then monitored through disease. Germline V gene data show CDR1 as LGHNA and CDR2 as YNFKEQ. Trimming at V came to 1 base and at J to 6 bases, leaving 11 bases not matched to a gene. The CDR3 has 17 amino acids. Per the original data handling: Reference gene primer amplification gave estimated nucleated cell counts. Profiling relied on immunoSEQ multiplex PCR, and the TCRdb table lists in-frame clones only, not all of them. The V and J calls and clone size were taken over from that table, and D and trimming were inferred from the DNA. Of some 120,000 clones listed, roughly 90% are singletons.

The rearrangement links TRBV4-2 to TRBJ2-1; 8 bases are shared with TRBD2. This sequence was found in a man aged 60-69 years with COVID-19, enrolled during active disease. Sequenced material: peripheral blood. The CDR3 reads CASSQVGRSGSPNEQFF. In nucleotides, the CDR3 is TGTGCCAGCAGCCAAGTTGGGAGGAGCGGGAGTCCCAATGAGCAGTTCTTC.